The entry below describes one TCR beta chain. Its antigen is undetermined. The same CDR3 arises from other DNA sequences in this sample as well. This sample was included in a study of cytotoxic CD8 clonotypes in ibrutinib-treated CLL. The data were produced by immunoSEQ multiplex PCR, yet TCRdb's version contains in-frame clones alone and is incomplete. The sample shows fewer than 300,000 clones, around 77% of them seen only once. CDR3 length: 13 residues. Deletions cut 6 bases from V and 0 bases from J, with 8 bases between. Germline V lookup: CDR1 LNHDA, CDR2 SQIVND (reference sequence). Study results and limitations: Having risen at ibrutinib response, clonality had fallen back toward baseline by progression.

Sequencing was performed on PBMCs, taken at disease progression, from a patient treated with ibrutinib. The chain uses TRBV19 and TRBJ1-1; unclear D gene. The sequence derives from a human donor with chronic lymphocytic leukemia. The CDR3 reads CASRADMNTEAFF. The CDR3 DNA reads as TGTGCCAGTAGAGCAGATATGAACACTGAAGCTTTCTTT.